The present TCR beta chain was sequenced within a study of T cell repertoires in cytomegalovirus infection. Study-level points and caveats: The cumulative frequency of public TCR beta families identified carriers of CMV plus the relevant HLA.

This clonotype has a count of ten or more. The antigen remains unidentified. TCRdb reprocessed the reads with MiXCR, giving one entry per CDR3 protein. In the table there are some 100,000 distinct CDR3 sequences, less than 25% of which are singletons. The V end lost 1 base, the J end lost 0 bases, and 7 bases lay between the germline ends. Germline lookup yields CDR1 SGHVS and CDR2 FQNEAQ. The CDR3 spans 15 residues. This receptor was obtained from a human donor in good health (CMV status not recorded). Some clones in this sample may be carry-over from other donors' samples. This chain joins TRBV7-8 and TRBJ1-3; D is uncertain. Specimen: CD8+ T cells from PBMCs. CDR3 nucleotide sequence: TGTGCCAGCAGCTTAGTCGGAGTCTCTGGAAACACCATATATTTT. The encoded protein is CASSLVGVSGNTIYF.